This TCR beta chain was documented in a study of blood T cell repertoires in COVID-19. Study-level background: The United States, Italy and Spain were the sources of the acute and convalescent COVID-19 samples.

This CDR3 is built from 16 residues. The ends lost 1 base at V and 7 bases at J; junction bases unmatched: 12. Germline V gene lookup returns CDR1 GTSNPN and CDR2 SVGIG (reference sequence). Here immunoSEQ multiplex PCR was the method, and the copy in TCRdb shows in-frame clones only, minus some. Here the sample spans under 100,000 clones, about 86% being singletons. This clonotype was obtained from a woman aged 60-75 years with acute or convalescent COVID-19. Sequencing was performed on peripheral blood. This rearrangement joins TRBV30 to TRBJ1-1; the match to TRBD1 covers 10 bases. The CDR3 here is CAWSAYTGTGAVEAFF. DNA for the CDR3: TGTGCCTGGAGTGCTTATACCGGGACAGGGGCTGTTGAAGCTTTCTTT.